This entry is about one TCR beta chain. Its antigen is undetermined. This specimen belongs to a study of regulatory T cells in long-lasting Graves disease. Study results and limitations: Persistent cases favored TRBV28, TRBJ1-2 and TRBJ2-5.

Researchers made TCR beta libraries by using iRepertoire HTBI primers and running Arm-PCR on CDR3 regions. TCRdb re-called the multiplex PCR reads through MiXCR, storing one row per CDR3 protein. The sample lists 350,000 to 550,000 distinct CDR3 sequences, about 15% occurring once. Noted time point: newly diagnosed GD, antithyroid drugs for less than 3 months. From RNA extracted from PBMCs, the TCR library was made. EDTA tubes held roughly 9 milliliters of peripheral blood from each patient. The length of the CDR3 is 15 residues. Trimming removed 4 bases from V and 15 bases from J, with 23 bases in between. CDR1 is SGHRS, CDR2 YFSETQ, per germline. Separately, the same data were catalogued under a study of T cells in Graves' hyperthyroidism and ophthalmopathy. That report adds: It was uncontrolled infection, other autoimmune disease, pregnancy or lactation that excluded patients.

Sequences were derived from peripheral blood mononuclear cells (PBMCs), sampled at new diagnosis, from a patient treated with antithyroid drugs. The chain employs TRBV5-1 and TRBJ1-6, with D possibly matching TRBD1 (5 bases). The TCR originated in a woman in her 30s with Graves disease. Here the CDR3 DNA reads TGCGCCAGCAGCCCCCTGGGGGTGGCCGCCTTGGACCTCCACTTT. Translation: CASSPLGVAALDLHF.